A single sample gave rise to the 25 T cell receptor beta chains below, sequenced in a study of Ad26.COV2.S vaccination and SARS-CoV-2 variants. Using immunoSEQ multiplex PCR, the repertoire was profiled, and TCRdb retains in-frame clones only, with some absent. The repertoire holds hundreds of thousands of clones, with 92% as singletons. Regarding treatment: around 19 received Ad26.COV2.S at low or high dose, single or two shots; several received placebo; per-sample allocation not given. The samples date from day 63 after the first vaccine or placebo injection. Material: peripheral blood, obtained in a trial of Ad26.COV2.S vaccine versus placebo. All receptors derive from a person between 18 and 59 years old who received the Ad26.COV2.S COVID-19 vaccine or a placebo.

This rearrangement joins TRBV7-2 to TRBJ1-6; 11 bases are shared with TRBD1. Trimming removed 5 bases from V and 10 bases from J; junction bases left unmatched: 16. CDR3 length equals 18 residues. The germline V gene has CDR1 SGHTA and CDR2 FQGNSA. CDR3 loop: CASSPQRPGTGGRSPLHF. CDR3 DNA: TGTGCCAGCAGCCCGCAGAGGCCCGGGACAGGGGGTAGGTCACCCCTCCACTTT.

The V call is TRBV30, the J call TRBJ2-6; tentatively, D is TRBD1 (6 bases). This CDR3 spans 14 amino acids. Germline CDR1 and CDR2: GTSNPN and SVGIG (reference sequence). V gave up 5 bases and J gave up 4 bases, with 12 bases separating them. As DNA, the CDR3 is TGTGCCTGGTCTCAGGGGTCCGGGGCCAACGTCCTGACTTTC. Translated, it gives CAWSQGSGANVLTF.

The chain couples TRBV28 to TRBJ2-7; 8 bases match TRBD1. The CDR3 has 14 amino acids. Germline CDR1 reads MDHEN; CDR2 reads SYDVKM. V lost 4 bases to trimming and J lost 9 bases; unmatched junction nucleotides: 11. The CDR3 DNA sequence: TGTGCCAGCAGTTATTCAGGGGGCGGTTCATGGCAGTACTTC. Translating it yields CASSYSGGGSWQYF.

This sequence joins TRBV7-2 and TRBJ1-5; D unresolved. Germline V gene lookup returns CDR1 SGHTA and CDR2 FQGNSA. The length of the CDR3 is 12 residues. V lost 5 bases and J lost 1, with 3 bases in between. CDR3 DNA: TGTGCCAGCAGCCACAGCAATCAGCCCCAGCATTTT. Amino acid sequence: CASSHSNQPQHF.

In its sample, this clone was seen once. The chain has TRBV19 and TRBJ2-1; 10 nucleotides agree with TRBD2. Germline values: CDR1 LNHDA, CDR2 SQIVND (reference sequence). The CDR3 consists of 15 residues. With V trimmed by 2 bases and J by 6 bases, 4 bases remained unmatched. CDR3 sequence (DNA): TGTGCCAGTAGTATAACCCCTAGCGGGGGCAATGAGCAGTTCTTC. Protein product: CASSITPSGGNEQFF.

The J gene is TRBJ2-5, the V gene TRBV12-3 or TRBV12-4; D not certain. The CDR3 has 13 residues. Trimming pared 1 base from V and 4 bases from J, leaving 7 bases between. The CDR3 protein is CASSLDVPETQYF. In nucleotides, the CDR3 is TGTGCCAGCAGTTTAGACGTTCCAGAGACCCAGTACTTC.

The chain has TRBV19 and TRBJ2-7; 9 bases are shared with TRBD1. CDR3 length: 13 amino acids. Losses at the gene ends were 4 bases for V and 3 bases for J; bases not matched to a gene: 1. Per the germline V gene, CDR1 is LNHDA and CDR2 is SQIVND (reference sequence). Here the CDR3 DNA reads TGTGCCAGTAGTACGGGACAGGGCTACGAGCAGTACTTC. Translation: CASSTGQGYEQYF.

The chain carries TRBV3-1 (or the pseudogene TRBV3-2) and TRBJ2-7; D is uncertain. CDR1 LGHDT and CDR2 YNNKEL come from the germline V gene (reference sequence). Trimming took 4 bases from V and 3 from J, leaving 10 bases between them. The CDR3 runs to 13 residues. The CDR3 here is CASSPGYYYEQYF. The CDR3 DNA reads TGTGCCAGCAGCCCCGGGTACTACTACGAGCAGTACTTC.

The chain couples TRBV11-2 to TRBJ1-2; D is ambiguous. V was cut by 5 bases and J by 2 bases, with 12 bases left in between. In germline, CDR1 is SGHAT, CDR2 FQNNGV. This CDR3 contains 14 residues. The CDR3 region is CASSPGMGNYGYTF. The CDR3 DNA reads as TGTGCCAGCAGCCCGGGAATGGGAAACTATGGCTACACCTTC.

This CDR3 is CASSARENTEAFF. The CDR3 DNA follows: TGTGCCAGTAGTGCCAGAGAGAACACTGAAGCTTTCTTT. The chain combines TRBV19 with TRBJ1-1; D ambiguous. This CDR3 comprises 13 residues. V was trimmed by 5 bases and J by 1 base, leaving 8 bases between them. The germline V gene has CDR1 LNHDA and CDR2 SQIVND (reference sequence).

This clone appeared once. The rearrangement links TRBV24-1 to TRBJ2-7, with 7 bases that match TRBD1. V lost 4 bases to trimming and J lost 0 bases; unmatched junction nucleotides: 5. The CDR3 extends over 15 amino acids. Germline CDR1 is KGHDR and CDR2 is SFDVKD. The CDR3 here is CATSEGGQNSYEQYF. In DNA form, the CDR3 reads TGTGCCACCAGTGAAGGGGGACAGAACTCCTACGAGCAGTACTTC.

The CDR3 protein is CASSEATPGQTTYEQYF. CDR3 in DNA: TGTGCCAGCAGTGAAGCCACCCCGGGACAGACGACCTACGAGCAGTACTTC. The rearrangement uses TRBV6-1 and TRBJ2-7; 7 nucleotides line up with TRBD1. From germline, CDR1 is MNHNS and CDR2 SASEGT. This CDR3 comprises 17 residues. The V gene end was trimmed by 0 bases and the J gene end by 2 bases; junction bases not matched to a gene: 10.

The CDR3: CASSWGGGIQPQHF. The CDR3 DNA is TGTGCCAGCAGCTGGGGTGGCGGGATTCAGCCCCAGCATTTT. The chain combines TRBV7-9 with TRBJ1-5; D not certain. The V gene's germline CDR1 is SEHNR and CDR2 FQNEAQ (reference sequence). V lost 4 bases and J 6 bases, leaving 13 bases between the germline ends. The CDR3 runs 14 residues.

This chain uses TRBV6-2 or TRBV6-3 with TRBJ2-5; maybe TRBD2 (5 bases). V was pared by 6 bases and J by 5 bases, with 13 bases between. Per the germline V gene, CDR1 is MNHEY and CDR2 is SVGEGT. CDR3 length equals 13 residues. CDR3 in DNA: TGTGCCAGCAGCCCGAGGACTCCGGAGACCCAGTACTTC. The encoded protein is CASSPRTPETQYF.

This chain's CDR3 is CASSYTPASGYTF. The CDR3 DNA reads TGTGCCAGCAGTTATACCCCGGCAAGCGGCTACACCTTC. V is TRBV6-5 and J is TRBJ1-2; unclear D gene. Germline V gene data show CDR1 as MNHEY and CDR2 as SVGAGI. This CDR3 is built from 13 residues. The V and J ends lost 3 bases and 8 bases respectively, with 13 bases between them.

The genes are TRBV28 and TRBJ2-3; 10 nucleotides align to TRBD2. The germline gives CDR1 MDHEN, CDR2 SYDVKM. The CDR3 runs 17 residues. The J segment lost 2 bases and the V segment lost 3 bases, leaving 8 bases of the junction unmatched. CDR3 residues: CASSLFTSGADTDTQYF. The CDR3, as DNA: TGTGCCAGCAGTTTGTTCACTAGCGGGGCAGACACAGATACGCAGTATTTT.

The table lists this clone with a few counts. The chain uses TRBV7-6 and TRBJ2-1; D might be TRBD2 (6 bases). Germline lookup yields CDR1 SGHVS and CDR2 FNYEAQ. V was trimmed by 1 base and J by 6 bases, leaving 13 bases between them. The CDR3 consists of 15 residues. The CDR3 sequence is CASSLGAGRRNEQFF. In DNA form, the CDR3 reads TGTGCCAGCAGCTTAGGAGCGGGCCGCCGCAATGAGCAGTTCTTC.

The V call is TRBV10-2, the J call TRBJ1-4; 9 bases match TRBD1. There are 15 residues in the CDR3. The V gene end was trimmed by 8 bases and the J gene end by 3 bases; junction bases not matched to a gene: 7. Germline CDR1 and CDR2: WSHSY and SAAADI. The CDR3 is CASRQGDRPNEKLFF. The CDR3 nucleotides are TGCGCCAGCCGACAGGGGGATAGGCCTAATGAAAAACTGTTTTTT.

J is TRBJ1-1 and V is TRBV10-1; D may be TRBD1 (6 bases). V was pared by 8 bases and J by 4 bases, with 11 bases between. This CDR3 is 12 amino acids long. Germline CDR1 is WNHNN and CDR2 is SYGVQD (reference sequence). The CDR3 protein is CASPRGGTEAFF. The CDR3 coding sequence is TGCGCCAGCCCTAGGGGGGGCACTGAAGCTTTCTTT.

V is TRBV19 and J is TRBJ2-1; no firm D call. CDR3 length: 12 amino acids. Deletions cut 3 bases from V and 7 bases from J, with 7 bases between. Germline V gene lookup returns CDR1 LNHDA and CDR2 SQIVND (reference sequence). In nucleotides, the CDR3 is TGTGCCAGTAGTATCCCCCAGAATGAGCAGTTCTTC. Translated, it gives CASSIPQNEQFF. The complete variable domain, with remaining parts taken from reference TRBV19 and TRBJ2-1, reads DGGITQSPKYLFRKEGQNVTLSCEQNLNHDAMYWYRQDPGQGLRLIYYSQIVNDFQKGDIAEGYSVSREKKESFPLTVTSAQKNPTAFYLCASSIPQNEQFFGPGTRLTVL.

This chain links TRBV7-8 with TRBJ2-1; perhaps TRBD2 as D (6 bases). The CDR3 is 16 residues long. V was cut by 5 bases and J by 7 bases, with 21 bases left in between. From germline, CDR1 is SGHVS and CDR2 FQNEAQ. CDR3 in amino acids: CASSTRVLALPNEQFF. In nucleotides, the CDR3 is TGTGCCAGCAGCACCCGGGTTCTAGCGCTTCCTAATGAGCAGTTCTTC.

V gene TRBV5-1 combines with J gene TRBJ2-2; D is perhaps TRBD1 or TRBD2 (5 bases each). Germline assignment: CDR1 SGHRS and CDR2 YFSETQ. This CDR3 has 19 residues. The V and J ends lost 3 bases and 4 bases respectively, with 25 bases between them. In DNA, the CDR3 is TGCGCCAGCAGCTATGGAGGCCTGGGGCCCGAGGCGGCCACCGGGGAGCTGTTTTTT. Translating it yields CASSYGGLGPEAATGELFF.

V gene TRBV30 combines with J gene TRBJ2-1, with D maybe TRBD2 (6 bases). Trimming cost V 8 bases and J 8 bases, with 16 bases left between them. The length of the CDR3 is 12 residues. CDR1 and CDR2 (germline): GTSNPN, SVGIG (reference sequence). CDR3 DNA: TGTGCCGGAAGGACACTAGCCCATGAGCAGTTCTTC. Encoded protein: CAGRTLAHEQFF. Filled out from reference TRBV30 and TRBJ2-1, the complete variable domain reads SQTIHQWPATLVQPVGSPLSLECTVEGTSNPNLYWYRQAAGRGLQLLFYSVGIGQISSEVPQNLSASRPQDRQFILSSKKLLLSDSGFYLCAGRTLAHEQFFGPGTRLTVL.

The chain uses TRBV11-2 and TRBJ2-7; 7 bases line up with TRBD1. The CDR3 contains 18 residues. Germline trimming cut 1 base from V and 3 bases from J; bases unmatched to any gene: 15. Germline V gene lookup returns CDR1 SGHAT and CDR2 FQNNGV. The CDR3 loop reads CASSLALQFGTEDYEQYF. The CDR3 DNA is TGTGCCAGCAGCTTAGCATTGCAATTCGGGACAGAAGACTACGAGCAGTACTTC.

The V gene is TRBV6-2 or TRBV6-3, the J gene TRBJ2-7, with D possibly matching TRBD1 (5 bases). The V end was cut by 5 bases, the J end by 3 bases, with 17 bases between. This CDR3 has 15 amino acids. In germline, CDR1 is MNHEY, CDR2 SVGEGT. The CDR3 region has the DNA TGTGCCAGCAGTCAAAACGCAGGGATTTTCTACGAGCAGTACTTC. Its protein is CASSQNAGIFYEQYF.